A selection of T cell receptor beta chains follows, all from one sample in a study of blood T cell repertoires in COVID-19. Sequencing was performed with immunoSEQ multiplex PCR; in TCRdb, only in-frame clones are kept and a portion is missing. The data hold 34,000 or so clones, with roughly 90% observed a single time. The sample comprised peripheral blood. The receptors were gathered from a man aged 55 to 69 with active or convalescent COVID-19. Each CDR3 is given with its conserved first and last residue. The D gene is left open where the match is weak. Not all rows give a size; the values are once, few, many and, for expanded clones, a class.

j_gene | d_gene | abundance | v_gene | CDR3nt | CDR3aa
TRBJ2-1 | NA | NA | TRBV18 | TGTGCCAGCTCACCACCCGCGGGAAGGAATGAGCAGTTCTTC | CASSPPAGRNEQFF
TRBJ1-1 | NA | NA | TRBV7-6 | TGTGCCAGCAGCTTAGAGGTGGGTAGGGGCGCTGAAGCTTTCTTT | CASSLEVGRGAEAFF
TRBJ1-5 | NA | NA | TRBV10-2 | TGCGCCAGCAGTCCGGGTTACAGCAATCAGCCCCAGCATTTT | CASSPGYSNQPQHF
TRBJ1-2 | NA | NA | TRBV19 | TGTGCCAGCAGTAGCGCCCCCCAGGGAGGCTACACCTTC | CASSSAPQGGYTF
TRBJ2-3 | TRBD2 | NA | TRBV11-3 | TGTGCCAGCAGCCGCGGAGCGGGGAAATCAGATACGCAGTATTTT | CASSRGAGKSDTQYF
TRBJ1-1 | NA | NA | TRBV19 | TGTGCCAGTAGTATCGACAGGAACACTGAAGCTTTCTTT | CASSIDRNTEAFF
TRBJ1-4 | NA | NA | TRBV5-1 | TGCGCCAGCAGCTTGTACGCGACTAATGAAAAACTGTTTTTT | CASSLYATNEKLFF
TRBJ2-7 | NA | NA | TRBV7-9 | TGTGCCAGCGGACGGGGTACATTCTCCTACGAGCAGTACTTC | CASGRGTFSYEQYF
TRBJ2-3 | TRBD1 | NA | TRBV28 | TGTGCCACCCATGCCCGACAGGGGTCCTCGGGTTGGACAGATACGCAGTATTTT | CATHARQGSSGWTDTQYF
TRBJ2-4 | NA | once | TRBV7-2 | TGTGCCAGCAGCTTAGAATGGGACAACCTAGCCAAAAACATTCAGTACTTC | CASSLEWDNLAKNIQYF
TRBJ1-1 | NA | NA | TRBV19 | TGTGCCAGTATCGGGTCTGAAGCTTTCTTT | CASIGSEAFF
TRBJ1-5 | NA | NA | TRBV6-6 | TGTGCCAGCAGTTACCGCGAAGATCAGCCCCAGCATTTT | CASSYREDQPQHF
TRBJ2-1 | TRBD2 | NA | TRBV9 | TGTGCCAGCAGCGAGACTAGCGGGAGATATGAGCAGTTCTTC | CASSETSGRYEQFF
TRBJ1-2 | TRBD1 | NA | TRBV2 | TGTGCCACCACTGGGACAGGGGGTAACTATGGCTACACCTTC | CATTGTGGNYGYTF
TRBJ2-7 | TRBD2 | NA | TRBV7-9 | TGTGCCAGCAGCTTAGGCCTAGCGGGAGAGGGTTACGAGCAGTACTTC | CASSLGLAGEGYEQYF
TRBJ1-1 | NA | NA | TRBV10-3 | TGTGCCATCACCCCTGGGACATCGAACACTGAAGCTTTCTTT | CAITPGTSNTEAFF
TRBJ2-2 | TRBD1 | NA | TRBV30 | TGTGCCTGGGCGGGACAGGGGAACACCGGGGAGCTGTTTTTT | CAWAGQGNTGELFF
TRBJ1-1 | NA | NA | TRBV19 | TGTGCCAGTGGGGACACGAACACTGAAGCTTTCTTT | CASGDTNTEAFF
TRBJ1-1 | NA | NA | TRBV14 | TGTGCCAGCAGCCAAGTTACTGGCCGCAGGCTAAACACTGAAGCTTTCTTT | CASSQVTGRRLNTEAFF
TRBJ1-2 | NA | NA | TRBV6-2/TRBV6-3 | TGTGCCAGCAGCAGCCCCGGACAGCTTCCTTCTGGCTATGGCTACACCTTC | CASSSPGQLPSGYGYTF
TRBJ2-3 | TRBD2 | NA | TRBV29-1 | TGCAGCGTTTTGAAGTCTAGCGGGGGTACAGATACGCAGTATTTT | CSVLKSSGGTDTQYF
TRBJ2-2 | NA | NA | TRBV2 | TGTGCCAGCAGTGAGGTACAGGGTGGGACCGGGGAGCTGTTTTTT | CASSEVQGGTGELFF
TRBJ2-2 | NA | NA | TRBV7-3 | TGTGCCAGCAGCTTAACAGGGGCGAACACCGGGGAGCTGTTTTTT | CASSLTGANTGELFF
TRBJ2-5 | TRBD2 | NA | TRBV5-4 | TGTGCCAGCAGGAAAGACGGACTAGCGGGGGGGCAAGAGACCCAGTACTTC | CASRKDGLAGGQETQYF
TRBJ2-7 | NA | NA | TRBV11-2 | TGTGCCAGCACCAGCAACCGGGGGGCGGGTTCCGAGCAGTACTTC | CASTSNRGAGSEQYF
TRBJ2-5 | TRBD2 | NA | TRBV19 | TGTGCCAGTAGTATGTCCGCTAGCGGGAGTAGCCCTTACCAAGAGACCCAGTACTTC | CASSMSASGSSPYQETQYF
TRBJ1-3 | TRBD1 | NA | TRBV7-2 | TGTGCCAGCAGCTTCAGGGGGCTGGGGTCTGGAAACACCATATATTTT | CASSFRGLGSGNTIYF
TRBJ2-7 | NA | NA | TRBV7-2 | TGTGCCAGCAGCTTGTTCCAGACAGGCCCCTACGAGCAGTACTTC | CASSLFQTGPYEQYF
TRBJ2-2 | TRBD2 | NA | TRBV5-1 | TGCGCCAGCAGCTTGGGGACTAGCGGTAACACCGGGGAGCTGTTTTTT | CASSLGTSGNTGELFF
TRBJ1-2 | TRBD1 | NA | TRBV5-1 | TGCGCCAGCAGCCGGGACAGGATCTATGGCTACACCTTC | CASSRDRIYGYTF
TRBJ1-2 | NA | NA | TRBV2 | TGTGCCAGCAATCCGGACAGAGATAACTATGGCTACACCTTC | CASNPDRDNYGYTF
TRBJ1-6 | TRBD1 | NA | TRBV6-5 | TGTGCCAGCAGTTACCTTAACAGGGGAGCTAATTCACCCCTCCACTTT | CASSYLNRGANSPLHF